Below are 17 T cell receptor beta chains sequenced from a single sample in a study of human T cells and chemical hapten exposure. TCRdb re-called the RACE reads through MiXCR, storing one row per CDR3 protein. The sample consists of about 260,000 distinct CDR3 sequences, 8.6% of them appearing once. Indicated time point: pre-sensitization, week 0. Treatment meaning: therapeutic diphenylcyclopropenone sensitization with weekly scalp DPC. The input for sequencing was whole blood, taken in connection with sensitization to the hapten diphenylcyclopropenone (DPC). The receptors come from a woman in her thirties or forties with alopecia areata. Some clones in this sample may be carry-over from other donors' samples.

This clonotype was counted at least ten times. The rearrangement links TRBV7-8 to TRBJ2-7; D is uncertain. Germline CDR1 reads SGHVS; CDR2 reads FQNEAQ. V lost 6 bases, J lost 0 bases, and 18 bases lay in between. This CDR3 comprises 16 residues. For the CDR3, the DNA is TGTGCCAGCAGGCTCCCGGGCCCGTCCCCCTCCTACGAGCAGTACTTC. Amino acids: CASRLPGPSPSYEQYF.

This clonotype came up a few times. The rearrangement joins TRBV5-1 to TRBJ1-1; 9 bases line up with TRBD1. CDR3 size: 15 residues. Trimming took 4 bases from V and 1 from J; bases not matched to a gene: 5. CDR1 is SGHRS and CDR2 is YFSETQ in the germline V gene. Here the CDR3 reads CASSPLDRGNTEAFF. CDR3 DNA sequence: TGCGCCAGCAGCCCCCTGGACAGGGGGAACACTGAAGCTTTCTTT.

The chain uses TRBV15 and TRBJ2-3, with 10 bases lining up with TRBD2. The CDR3 is 16 amino acids. CDR1 and CDR2 from the germline V gene are LNHNV and YYDKDF (reference sequence). V dropped 0 bases and J dropped 5; count of bases not matched to a gene: 5. CDR3 sequence reads: CATSREPSGRIDTQYF. The CDR3, as DNA: TGTGCCACCAGCAGAGAGCCTAGCGGGAGAATAGATACGCAGTATTTT.

This chain links TRBV6-2 or TRBV6-3 with TRBJ2-1; D is ambiguous. Trimming removed 0 bases from V and 4 bases from J, with 7 bases in between. CDR1 is MNHEY and CDR2 is SVGEGT in the germline V gene. The length of the CDR3 is 14 residues. For the CDR3, the DNA is TGTGCCAGCAGTTACTCAGACTCTTACAATGAGCAGTTCTTC. Its protein is CASSYSDSYNEQFF.

This clonotype was seen more than once but under ten times. This chain connects TRBV7-2 to TRBJ1-2; possibly TRBD1 for D (6 bases). V gave up 6 bases and J gave up 4 bases, with 18 bases separating them. The germline V gene has CDR1 SGHTA and CDR2 FQGNSA. The CDR3 length is 15 residues. The CDR3 protein is CASSPQAGVTYGYTF. The CDR3 DNA is TGTGCCAGCAGTCCACAGGCAGGGGTCACCTATGGCTACACCTTC.

This chain joins TRBV5-6 and TRBJ2-1; D is possibly TRBD1 or TRBD2 (5 bases each). Per germline, CDR1 SGHDT and CDR2 YYEEEE. V lost 4 bases and J lost 0, with 8 bases in between. The CDR3 covers 14 residues. The CDR3 is CASSGAGSYNEQFF. The DNA of the CDR3 is TGTGCCAGCAGCGGGGCGGGCTCCTACAATGAGCAGTTCTTC.

This chain joins TRBV5-1 and TRBJ2-7; TRBD2 is a possible D gene (5 bases). Germline V gene data show CDR1 as SGHRS and CDR2 as YFSETQ. Trimming stripped 0 bases from V and 0 bases from J, with 22 bases between. This CDR3 comprises 19 residues. CDR3 sequence reads: CASSLEWSGGRGSSYEQYF. CDR3 coding DNA: TGCGCCAGCAGCTTGGAATGGAGCGGAGGACGGGGAAGCTCCTACGAGCAGTACTTC.

The V gene is TRBV28, the J gene TRBJ2-7; D gene uncertain. With 6 bases removed from V and 0 bases from J, the gap between germline ends came to 9 bases. The CDR3 extends over 13 amino acids. Germline V CDR1 and CDR2: MDHEN, SYDVKM. The CDR3 protein is CASRNSLSYEQYF. DNA of the CDR3: TGTGCCAGCAGAAACAGCCTCTCCTACGAGCAGTACTTC.

This clonotype was observed at least ten times. This chain connects TRBV20-1 to TRBJ2-7, with TRBD2 identical over 9 bases. CDR3 length: 13 amino acids. J gave up 7 bases and V 3 bases, and 7 bases lay outside the gene matches. The germline gives CDR1 DFQATT, CDR2 SNEGSKA (reference sequence). The DNA for the CDR3 is TGCAGTGCTAGCGCTGGACTAGCGCGAGAGCAGTACTTC. This sequence encodes CSASAGLAREQYF.

This clonotype has more than one count but fewer than ten. The V gene is TRBV6-2 or TRBV6-3, the J gene TRBJ2-1; unclear D gene. Germline values: CDR1 MNHEY, CDR2 SVGEGT. V was trimmed by 3 bases and J by 0 bases, leaving 12 bases between them. This CDR3 has 16 residues. The CDR3 bases are TGTGCCAGCAGTTATTCTGGCCGCGCCTCCTACAATGAGCAGTTCTTC. Its protein is CASSYSGRASYNEQFF.

The CDR3 is CASSFSTGELFF. The DNA for the CDR3 is TGCGCCAGCAGCTTCTCCACCGGGGAGCTGTTTTTT. This rearrangement joins TRBV5-1 to TRBJ2-2; D gene unclear. Germline CDR1 and CDR2: SGHRS and YFSETQ. The CDR3 has 12 residues. Trimming stripped 2 bases from V and 4 bases from J, with 3 bases between. Full variable domain (remainder filled in from reference TRBV5-1 and TRBJ2-2): KAGVTQTPRYLIKTRGQQVTLSCSPISGHRSVSWYQQTPGQGLQFLFEYFSETQRNKGNFPGRFSGRQFSNSRSEMNVSTLELGDSALYLCASSFSTGELFFGEGSRLTVL.

This clonotype turned up a few times. This chain uses TRBV12-3 or TRBV12-4 with TRBJ2-7; D is uncertain. CDR3 length: 15 residues. V shed 6 bases and J shed 0 bases, with 15 bases lying between them. CDR3 nucleotide sequence: TGTGCCAGCAGCCTAATGGCGACAAGCTCCTACGAGCAGTACTTC. Translation gives CASSLMATSSYEQYF.

This clonotype occurred a few times. The rearrangement links TRBV7-8 to TRBJ2-3, with D unresolved. V lost 2 bases to trimming and J lost 0 bases, with 6 bases between them. Looked up from germline, CDR1 is SGHVS and CDR2 is FQNEAQ. The CDR3 has 14 residues. The CDR3 region has the DNA TGTGCCAGCAGCTTAACCCAGAGCACAGATACGCAGTATTTT. Its protein is CASSLTQSTDTQYF.

This clonotype was seen a handful of times. The V and J genes are TRBV20-1 and TRBJ2-7, with 9 bases that match TRBD2. CDR3 length: 14 residues. Looked up from germline, CDR1 is DFQATT and CDR2 is SNEGSKA (reference sequence). Losses at the gene ends were 6 bases for V and 2 bases for J; bases not matched to a gene: 8. CDR3 amino acids: CSAPTSGYAYEQYF. The CDR3, as DNA: TGCAGTGCCCCAACTAGCGGGTACGCCTACGAGCAGTACTTC.

The genes are TRBV9 and TRBJ2-3; 10 positions match TRBD2. With 0 bases clipped from V and 3 bases from J, the junction kept 1 base outside the gene matches. This CDR3 has 15 amino acids. Per the germline V gene, CDR1 is SGDLS and CDR2 is YYNGEE. The CDR3, as DNA: TGTGCCAGCAGCGTAGTTAGCGGGAGGACAGATACGCAGTATTTT. This translates into CASSVVSGRTDTQYF.

This clonotype turned up a few times. The genes are TRBV11-2 and TRBJ2-5; 7 bases fit TRBD2. The CDR3 has 14 amino acids. CDR1 and CDR2 from the germline V gene are SGHAT and FQNNGV. The V gene end was trimmed by 3 bases and the J gene end by 2 bases; junction bases not matched to a gene: 3. CDR3: CASSFTAGQETQYF. Written as DNA, the CDR3 is TGTGCCAGCAGCTTTACAGCGGGACAAGAGACCCAGTACTTC. The entire variable domain, with the rest obtained from reference TRBV11-2 and TRBJ2-5, is as follows: EAGVAQSPRYKIIEKRQSVAFWCNPISGHATLYWYQQILGQGPKLLIQFQNNGVVDDSQLPKDRFSAERLKGVDSTLKIQPAKLEDSAVYLCASSFTAGQETQYFGPGTRLLVL.

This chain uses TRBV20-1 with TRBJ1-4, with TRBD1 as a possible D gene (5 bases). Germline values: CDR1 DFQATT, CDR2 SNEGSKA (reference sequence). This CDR3 region has 15 residues. Between the trimmed V and J ends, which lost 3 bases and 2 bases, there was a span of 13 bases. CDR3 in amino acids: CSARDKIRTNEKLFF. CDR3 in DNA: TGCAGTGCTAGGGACAAAATTAGGACTAATGAAAAACTGTTTTTT.